A single sample gave rise to the 22 T cell receptor beta chains below, sequenced in a study of cytomegalovirus exposure and HLA in healthy donors. 60 Vbeta and 13 Jbeta primers were used in PCR. Sequenced by immunoSEQ multiplex PCR; TCRdb stores in-frame clones only, minus some. The top ten clones hold around 3.2% of a sample with about 81,000 clones, 77% of them seen once. The material sequenced was PBMCs. The receptor set was obtained from a man aged 50-60 years in good health and CMV-seropositive.

This clone was recorded once. The V and J genes are TRBV30 and TRBJ1-5; D is possibly TRBD1 (5 bases). V lost 3 bases and J 7 bases, leaving 16 bases between the germline ends. Germline V gene data show CDR1 as GTSNPN and CDR2 as SVGIG (reference sequence). The CDR3 is 14 residues long. CDR3 protein: CAWSGPRGPQPQHF. The CDR3 DNA follows: TGTGCCTGGAGCGGTCCAAGGGGCCCACAGCCCCAGCATTTT.

This clone was counted only a few times. The CDR3, as DNA: TGTGCCAGCAGCAAAGGAGAGACAGAGGACCAAGCTTTCTTT. Translated: CASSKGETEDQAFF. The V call is TRBV21-1, the J call TRBJ1-1; TRBD1 was called by the table and not checked on the DNA. TRBV21-1 is given as a pseudogene. The CDR3 is 14 amino acids.

The chain joins TRBV18 to TRBJ1-1; D gene uncertain. CDR1 is KGHSH and CDR2 is LQKENI in the germline V gene. Trimming removed 2 bases at V and 0 bases at J, with 13 bases between. There are 16 residues in the CDR3. CDR3 in DNA: TGTGCCAGCTCACCAGCAGGTCCTAACATGAACACTGAAGCTTTCTTT. Amino acids: CASSPAGPNMNTEAFF. The full variable domain, with the rest looked up from reference TRBV18 and TRBJ1-1, is NAGVMQNPRHLVRRRGQEARLRCSPMKGHSHVYWYRQLPEEGLKFMVYLQKENIIDESGMPKERFSAEFPKEGPSILRIQQVVRGDSAAYFCASSPAGPNMNTEAFFGQGTRLTVV.

The table lists this clone with a count of one. V and J are TRBV9 and TRBJ2-2; no clear D. V was shortened by 0 bases and J by 4 bases, with 22 bases between the two germline ends. CDR1 is SGDLS and CDR2 is YYNGEE in the germline V gene. This CDR3 is built from 19 residues. DNA of the CDR3: TGTGCCAGCAGCGTAGGGTATAATAGCCTGAACGTGGGCACCGGGGAGCTGTTTTTT. Protein: CASSVGYNSLNVGTGELFF.

The chain uses TRBV9 and TRBJ2-3, with D perhaps matching TRBD2 (7 bases). The germline V and J ends were trimmed by 2 bases and 0 bases, with 13 bases remaining between them. The CDR3 runs 16 residues. In germline, CDR1 is SGDLS, CDR2 YYNGEE. The CDR3 reads CASSVGGAESTDTQYF. In DNA form, the CDR3 reads TGTGCCAGCAGCGTGGGGGGGGCGGAAAGCACAGATACGCAGTATTTT. Drawing the rest from reference TRBV9 and TRBJ2-3, the complete variable domain is DSGVTQTPKHLITATGQRVTLRCSPRSGDLSVYWYQQSLDQGLQFLIQYYNGEERAKGNILERFSAQQFPDLHSELNLSSLELGDSALYFCASSVGGAESTDTQYFGPGTRLTVL.

The CDR3 reads CASSGTVGISPTNEKLFF. The CDR3 DNA follows: TGTGCCAGCAGTGGGACAGTGGGGATCAGCCCAACTAATGAAAAACTGTTTTTT. The chain recombines TRBV6-1 with TRBJ1-4; possible D gene TRBD1, 6 bases. Germline V lookup: CDR1 MNHNS, CDR2 SASEGT. The CDR3 consists of 18 residues. Deletions cut 4 bases from V and 0 bases from J, with 18 bases between.

In its sample, this clone was seen once. This sequence joins TRBV4-1 and TRBJ2-7, with 7 bases identical to TRBD2. Trimming at V came to 0 bases and at J to 5 bases, leaving 4 bases not matched to a gene. Germline V CDR1 and CDR2: MGHRA, YSYEKL. This CDR3 is built from 14 residues. The CDR3, as DNA: TGCGCCAGCAGCCAAGAAAGGAGCGGGAACGAGCAGTACTTC. Translating it yields CASSQERSGNEQYF.

This clone was detected only once. The CDR3 DNA sequence: TGTGCCAGCAGCCATAGCGGGGTATACAATGAGCAGTTCTTC. It codes for CASSHSGVYNEQFF. V is TRBV11-3 and J is TRBJ2-1; 8 bases line up with TRBD2. This CDR3 comprises 14 residues. The germline V gene encodes CDR1 SGHNT and CDR2 YENEEA. Trimming at V came to 5 bases and at J to 4 bases, leaving 4 bases not matched to a gene.

This chain links TRBV12-5 with TRBJ2-5; TRBD1 agrees at 9 bases. Germline lookup yields CDR1 LGHNT and CDR2 FRNRAP. V trimming: 6 bases; J trimming: 5 bases; junction bases outside the gene matches: 13. The CDR3 runs 16 residues. The DNA for the CDR3 is TGTGCTAGTGGCCATACAGGGGGCGGAAGAAGGGAGACCCAGTACTTC. As protein: CASGHTGGGRRETQYF.

The chain joins TRBV7-6 to TRBJ2-2, with 8 bases matching TRBD2. Losses at the gene ends were 1 base for V and 5 bases for J; bases not matched to a gene: 3. The germline V gene has CDR1 SGHVS and CDR2 FNYEAQ. The CDR3 is 15 residues long. The CDR3 spells CASSLEPSGTGELFF. The CDR3 DNA reads as TGTGCCAGCAGCTTAGAACCTAGCGGGACCGGGGAGCTGTTTTTT.

V is TRBV6-5 and J is TRBJ2-1, with 9 bases lining up with TRBD2. There are 15 residues in the CDR3. Germline trimming cut 4 bases from V and 3 bases from J; bases unmatched to any gene: 4. Germline CDR1 is MNHEY and CDR2 is SVGAGI. Here the CDR3 reads CASSSIAGDYNEQFF. DNA of the CDR3: TGTGCCAGCAGTTCTATAGCGGGAGACTACAATGAGCAGTTCTTC.

The V gene is TRBV7-6, the J gene TRBJ2-1, with 10 bases identical to TRBD2. The CDR3 has 18 residues. Germline trimming cut 5 bases from V and 8 bases from J; bases unmatched to any gene: 18. Germline CDR1 is SGHVS and CDR2 is FNYEAQ. The CDR3 region has the DNA TGTGCCAGCAGCCGAGACCGGACTAGCGGCCTTTATTGGGATGAGCAGTTCTTC. Residues: CASSRDRTSGLYWDEQFF.

V usage is TRBV27 and J usage is TRBJ1-1; D unresolved. V was pared by 6 bases and J by 0 bases, with 14 bases between. Germline CDR1 reads MNHEY; CDR2 reads SMNVEV (reference sequence). The length of the CDR3 is 15 residues. The CDR3 DNA sequence: TGTGCCAGCAGCAGCCATAGCCGCTTGAACACTGAAGCTTTCTTT. This gives the protein CASSSHSRLNTEAFF.

This clone was observed once. This chain joins TRBV14 and TRBJ2-5; TRBD2 aligns across 11 bases. V dropped 6 bases and J dropped 5; count of bases not matched to a gene: 11. CDR1 and CDR2 from the germline V gene are SGHDN and FVKESK. CDR3 length equals 16 residues. This CDR3 is CASSLFSGRAVETQYF. The CDR3 DNA follows: TGTGCCAGCAGTCTATTTAGCGGGAGGGCCGTGGAGACCCAGTACTTC.

This clone was counted a few times. The chain couples TRBV9 to TRBJ1-2; 8 nucleotides line up with TRBD1. This CDR3 spans 14 amino acids. The trim removed 0 bases at V and 3 bases at J, leaving 1 base unmatched. The germline CDR1 and CDR2 sequences are SGDLS and YYNGEE. CDR3 DNA sequence: TGTGCCAGCAGCGTAGAGGACAGGGACTATGGCTACACCTTC. Translated: CASSVEDRDYGYTF.

The count of this clone is one. The chain links TRBV4-2 to TRBJ2-5; D not resolved. V was cut by 0 bases and J by 5 bases, with 7 bases left in between. This CDR3 contains 13 residues. Germline lookup yields CDR1 LGHNA and CDR2 YNFKEQ. CDR3: CASSQDYWETQYF. CDR3 coding DNA: TGTGCCAGCAGCCAAGACTACTGGGAGACCCAGTACTTC.

The chain couples TRBV5-1 to TRBJ2-5, with a weak D call TRBD1 (5 bases). The CDR3 length is 13 residues. In germline, CDR1 is SGHRS, CDR2 YFSETQ. V was trimmed by 1 base and J by 4 bases, leaving 8 bases between them. The CDR3, as DNA: TGCGCCAGCAGCTTGTGGCAGGGAGAGACCCAGTACTTC. Its translation is CASSLWQGETQYF.

The V call is TRBV11-2, the J call TRBJ1-4; D gene uncertain. The CDR3 contains 15 residues. Germline assignment: CDR1 SGHAT and CDR2 FQNNGV. Between the trimmed V and J ends, which lost 0 bases and 5 bases, there was a span of 10 bases. The chain's CDR3 is CASSLERRRNEKLFF. Written as DNA, the CDR3 is TGTGCCAGCAGCTTAGAACGCAGGAGGAATGAAAAACTGTTTTTT.

This clone turned up a few times. This chain's CDR3 is CASSRAAGGNEQYF. The DNA of the CDR3 is TGTGCCAGTAGTAGAGCAGCGGGAGGGAACGAGCAGTACTTC. V usage is TRBV19 and J usage is TRBJ2-7; 10 nucleotides agree with TRBD2. The CDR3 covers 14 residues. Germline-derived CDR1 and CDR2 are LNHDA and SQIVND (reference sequence). J was trimmed by 5 bases and V by 4 bases; bases with no gene match: 5.

This clone was seen only a few times. The V gene is TRBV6-5, the J gene TRBJ1-1, with D unclear. This CDR3 has 14 residues. Germline CDR1 and CDR2: MNHEY and SVGAGI. Trimming left V 6 bases short and J 2 bases short, with 13 bases between. The CDR3 DNA reads as TGTGCCAGCAGGGGGAGACGGAGTAACACTGAAGCTTTCTTT. Translation gives CASRGRRSNTEAFF.

This clone is a singleton in its sample. The J gene is TRBJ2-3, the V gene TRBV4-2, with D possibly being TRBD2 (5 bases). This CDR3 spans 14 amino acids. The V and J ends lost 0 bases and 6 bases respectively, with 10 bases between them. CDR1 is LGHNA, CDR2 YNFKEQ, per germline. The CDR3 DNA follows: TGTGCCAGCAGCCAAGAGTTAGCGAAGGATACGCAGTATTTT. As protein: CASSQELAKDTQYF.

This clone was found once. The chain has TRBV5-6 and TRBJ2-1, with TRBD2 as a possible D gene (6 bases). The CDR3 runs to 15 residues. The V end lost 2 bases, the J end lost 6 bases, and 15 bases lay between the germline ends. Per germline, CDR1 SGHDT and CDR2 YYEEEE. CDR3 residues: CASSFGLAAPNEQFF. DNA for the CDR3: TGTGCCAGCAGCTTTGGATTAGCGGCGCCCAATGAGCAGTTCTTC.